The 31 T cell receptor beta chains below all came from one sample that was sequenced in a study of T cell responses to AZD1222 COVID-19 vaccine. The method was immunoSEQ multiplex PCR; TCRdb's version includes in-frame clones alone and lacks a portion of them. In the table there are some 120,000 clones, 88% of which are singletons. The sample here was peripheral blood, taken on day 0 of AZD1222 vaccination. These receptor sequences come from an adult in good health.

This chain joins TRBV28 and TRBJ2-5, with D unclear. The CDR3 is 15 amino acids. In germline, CDR1 is MDHEN, CDR2 SYDVKM. V was trimmed by 3 bases and J by 6 bases, leaving 17 bases between them. The CDR3 coding sequence is TGTGCCAGCAGTTTCGGACGGACCTCCAAAAAGACCCAGTACTTC. It specifies CASSFGRTSKKTQYF.

V gene TRBV29-1 combines with J gene TRBJ2-7; no clear D. The CDR3 consists of 11 residues. Trimming pared 4 bases from V and 3 bases from J, leaving 7 bases between. The germline V gene encodes CDR1 SQVTM and CDR2 ANQGSEA. The CDR3 spells CSVADVYEQYF. As DNA, the CDR3 is TGCAGCGTTGCTGACGTCTACGAGCAGTACTTC.

The gene calls are TRBV6-5 and TRBJ1-4; D remains ambiguous. V was cut by 5 bases and J by 10 bases, with 14 bases left in between. CDR3 length equals 13 residues. In germline, CDR1 is MNHEY, CDR2 SVGAGI. The CDR3 loop reads CASSPSGLGKLFF. The CDR3 region has the DNA TGTGCCAGCAGTCCCTCGGGTTTAGGAAAACTGTTTTTT.

The chain is built from TRBV18 and TRBJ2-7; D gene uncertain. The V gene lost 0 bases and the J gene lost 2 bases, with 11 bases spanning the gap. There are 15 residues in the CDR3. The germline gives CDR1 KGHSH, CDR2 LQKENI. In DNA, the CDR3 is TGTGCCAGCTCACCACCGTTAACTGCTCCCTACGAGCAGTACTTC. It is translated as CASSPPLTAPYEQYF. The whole variable domain, filled in from reference TRBV18 and TRBJ2-7, reads NAGVMQNPRHLVRRRGQEARLRCSPMKGHSHVYWYRQLPEEGLKFMVYLQKENIIDESGMPKERFSAEFPKEGPSILRIQQVVRGDSAAYFCASSPPLTAPYEQYFGPGTRLTVT.

The chain's CDR3 is CASSLVGQQPQHF. The CDR3 DNA reads TGCGCCAGCAGCTTGGTAGGGCAGCAGCCCCAGCATTTT. This rearrangement joins TRBV5-1 to TRBJ1-5, with unresolved D. V was cut by 0 bases and J by 7 bases, with 8 bases left in between. The CDR3 loop spans 13 amino acids. Germline lookup yields CDR1 SGHRS and CDR2 YFSETQ.

The V gene is TRBV7-2, the J gene TRBJ1-2; TRBD1 might be the D (5 bases). Trimming shortened V by 11 bases and J by 6 bases, and 16 bases separated the two germline ends. This CDR3 spans 12 amino acids. Germline V gene lookup returns CDR1 SGHTA and CDR2 FQGNSA. The CDR3 sequence is CASPYQGHGYTF. CDR3 nucleotides: TGTGCCTCCCCTTACCAGGGCCATGGCTACACCTTC.

CDR3 residues: CASSSDKNYGYTF. CDR3 nucleotides: TGTGCCAGCAGCTCGGACAAGAACTATGGCTACACCTTC. The V call is TRBV7-2, the J call TRBJ1-2, with D maybe TRBD1 (5 bases). From germline, CDR1 is SGHTA and CDR2 FQGNSA. The V and J ends lost 4 bases and 2 bases respectively, with 8 bases between them. This CDR3 has 13 residues.

The DNA of the CDR3 is TGTGCCAGCAGTGAATTCGCAGGGAGGGATTCACCCCTCCACTTT. It codes for CASSEFAGRDSPLHF. V is TRBV25-1 and J is TRBJ1-6; D possibly corresponds to TRBD1 (5 bases). CDR1 is MGHDK and CDR2 is SYGVNS in the germline V gene. The CDR3 is 15 amino acids. The V and J ends lost 1 base and 8 bases respectively, with 12 bases between them.

There are many counts of this clone. This rearrangement joins TRBV28 to TRBJ2-7, with D possibly called TRBD1 or TRBD2 (7 bases each). Germline V gene lookup returns CDR1 MDHEN and CDR2 SYDVKM. Trimming left V 7 bases short and J 4 bases short, with 17 bases between. This CDR3 contains 14 residues. Written as DNA, the CDR3 is TGTGCCAGCACGCACACCCAGGGGGGGTACGAGCAGTACTTC. Its translation: CASTHTQGGYEQYF.

V is TRBV6-1 and J is TRBJ1-5; no clear D gene. Germline assignment: CDR1 MNHNS and CDR2 SASEGT. The CDR3 spans 13 residues. The ends were cut back, 2 bases at V and 2 bases at J, with 4 bases in the middle. CDR3 DNA: TGTGCCAGCAGTGAATCCGGCAATCAGCCCCAGCATTTT. This sequence encodes CASSESGNQPQHF.

V usage is TRBV11-2 and J usage is TRBJ2-7; the D gene could be TRBD1 or TRBD2 (6 bases each). V lost 2 bases and J lost 2, with 10 bases in between. The CDR3 length is 14 residues. CDR1 and CDR2 (germline): SGHAT, FQNNGV. The DNA of the CDR3 is TGTGCCAGCAGCTTATCGGAGGGGGCCTACGAGCAGTACTTC. Amino acid sequence: CASSLSEGAYEQYF.

This chain uses TRBV9 with TRBJ2-7; D may be TRBD2 (6 bases). The CDR3 covers 16 residues. The V gene lost 0 bases and the J gene lost 3 bases, with 16 bases spanning the gap. CDR1 is SGDLS and CDR2 is YYNGEE in the germline V gene. This CDR3 reads CASSVGGRSEGYEQYF. In DNA, the CDR3 is TGTGCCAGCAGCGTAGGAGGGAGGTCAGAGGGCTACGAGCAGTACTTC.

This chain uses TRBV19 with TRBJ1-1; a possible D gene is TRBD1 (5 bases). CDR3 size: 15 residues. Trimming left V 3 bases short and J 4 bases short, with 15 bases between. Germline CDR1 and CDR2: LNHDA and SQIVND (reference sequence). Here the CDR3 reads CASSIRRSGGTEAFF. The CDR3 coding sequence is TGTGCCAGTAGTATTCGCCGGAGTGGGGGCACTGAAGCTTTCTTT.

The gene calls are TRBV6-5 and TRBJ2-1; 9 nucleotides align to TRBD2. Germline assignment: CDR1 MNHEY and CDR2 SVGAGI. V shed 1 base and J 7 bases; nucleotides not matched to a gene: 8. This CDR3 has 16 amino acids. The CDR3 DNA is TGTGCCAGCAGTTACTTCGGAGCGGGGGGAGGTAATGAGCAGTTCTTC. It codes for CASSYFGAGGGNEQFF.

This clone has only a few counts. This chain uses TRBV10-3 with TRBJ1-1, with D unclear. The V and J ends lost 4 bases and 1 base respectively, with 4 bases between them. The CDR3 is 12 residues long. The V gene's germline CDR1 is ENHRY and CDR2 SYGVKD. The CDR3 reads CAISGQNTEAFF. In nucleotides, the CDR3 is TGTGCCATCAGTGGTCAGAACACTGAAGCTTTCTTT.

The rearrangement uses TRBV18 and TRBJ2-2; D gene unclear. The germline V gene has CDR1 KGHSH and CDR2 LQKENI. The CDR3 has 15 residues. Trimming left V 0 bases short and J 7 bases short, with 12 bases between. DNA for the CDR3: TGTGCCAGCTCACCACCAACAGTAGCCCTCGGGGAGCTGTTTTTT. Translated, it gives CASSPPTVALGELFF.

This chain uses TRBV5-5 with TRBJ2-1; the match to TRBD2 covers 8 bases. The CDR3 runs to 16 residues. Per the germline V gene, CDR1 is SGHKS and CDR2 is YYEKEE (reference sequence). Trimming removed 4 bases from V and 9 bases from J; junction bases left unmatched: 15. This CDR3 reads CASSAGTRLTGGEQFF. The CDR3 coding sequence is TGTGCCAGCAGCGCCGGGACTAGGCTTACCGGGGGTGAGCAGTTCTTC.

CDR3 amino acids: CASSTDRASTEAFF. The CDR3 DNA is TGTGCCAGCAGCACAGACAGGGCTAGCACTGAAGCTTTCTTT. The J gene is TRBJ1-1, the V gene TRBV2; TRBD1 agrees at 7 bases. From germline, CDR1 is SNHLY and CDR2 FYNNEI. The junction had 8 bases not matched to a gene; V was cut back by 6 bases and J by 4 bases. The CDR3 covers 14 residues.

In its sample, this clone was seen a few times. V and J are TRBV3-1 (or the pseudogene TRBV3-2) and TRBJ2-7, with D unclear. The CDR3 runs to 16 residues. In germline, CDR1 is LGHDT, CDR2 YNNKEL (reference sequence). The V end lost 2 bases, the J end lost 0 bases, and 14 bases lay between the germline ends. This CDR3 reads CASSQLCAAHSYEQYF. CDR3 DNA sequence: TGTGCCAGCAGCCAACTGTGTGCGGCCCACTCCTACGAGCAGTACTTC.

The rearrangement uses TRBV5-4 and TRBJ2-7, with 8 bases fitting TRBD1. The germline V gene encodes CDR1 SGHNT and CDR2 YYREEE (reference sequence). The CDR3 is made up of 14 amino acids. Trimming took 0 bases from V and 4 from J; bases not matched to a gene: 3. In nucleotides, the CDR3 is TGTGCCAGCAGCTTGGGCGGACAGGGTTACGAGCAGTACTTC. Its translation is CASSLGGQGYEQYF.

This clone has only one observation. The V and J genes are TRBV6-4 and TRBJ2-2; either TRBD1 or TRBD2 may supply D (6 bases each). The CDR3 length is 18 residues. The V end was cut by 0 bases, the J end by 4 bases, with 18 bases between. CDR1 and CDR2 (germline): MRHNA, SNTAGT. The CDR3 DNA reads TGTGCCAGCAGTGACTCACCCCACGGGGGCCCAGGCACCGGGGAGCTGTTTTTT. It yields the protein CASSDSPHGGPGTGELFF.

This clone was recorded once. The chain links TRBV6-1 to TRBJ1-1; TRBD1 is a possible D gene (5 bases). Looked up from germline, CDR1 is MNHNS and CDR2 is SASEGT. V gave up 2 bases and J gave up 9 bases, with 13 bases separating them. The CDR3 runs 13 residues. The CDR3 DNA is TGTGCCAGCAGTGAATCCTTGGTGGGGCAAGCTTTCTTT. Encoded protein: CASSESLVGQAFF.

The chain carries TRBV7-2 and TRBJ2-2, with D hard to call. Germline V CDR1 and CDR2: SGHTA, FQGNSA. This CDR3 comprises 15 residues. Trimming removed 5 bases at V and 0 bases at J, with 10 bases between. The CDR3 reads CASSRDPANTGELFF. The CDR3 bases are TGTGCCAGCAGCCGCGACCCGGCGAACACCGGGGAGCTGTTTTTT.

The V call is TRBV3-1 (or the pseudogene TRBV3-2), the J call TRBJ2-5, with 7 nucleotides matching TRBD2. V shed 0 bases and J 5 bases; nucleotides not matched to a gene: 6. The V gene's germline CDR1 is LGHDT and CDR2 YNNKEL (reference sequence). The CDR3 covers 15 residues. The DNA for the CDR3 is TGTGCCAGCAGCCAAGATGGGGGGGAGTGGGAGACCCAGTACTTC. Its protein product is CASSQDGGEWETQYF.

This sequence joins TRBV4-3 and TRBJ1-1; D is unresolved. V was trimmed by 0 bases and J by 11 bases, leaving 19 bases between them. The germline gives CDR1 LGHNA, CDR2 YSLEER. The CDR3 has 15 amino acids. The CDR3 reads CASSQDWLKQSGAFF. CDR3 DNA sequence: TGCGCCAGCAGCCAAGATTGGCTAAAACAGTCGGGCGCTTTCTTT.

V usage is TRBV5-1 and J usage is TRBJ1-1, with TRBD1 matching 7 bases. J lost 1 base, V lost 7 bases, and 1 base had no gene match. Germline CDR1 SGHRS, CDR2 YFSETQ. CDR3 size: 12 residues. CDR3 in DNA: TGCGCCAGCGGGGACAGGAACACTGAAGCTTTCTTT. Translation gives CASGDRNTEAFF.

The chain recombines TRBV6-5 with TRBJ1-4; tentative D call: TRBD1 (5 bases). V lost 6 bases, J lost 7 bases, and 9 bases lay in between. The CDR3 runs to 12 residues. In germline, CDR1 is MNHEY, CDR2 SVGAGI. The CDR3 reads CASRSGGEKLFF. As DNA, the CDR3 is TGTGCCAGCAGGTCGGGGGGTGAAAAACTGTTTTTT.

The J gene is TRBJ2-5, the V gene TRBV24-1; no reliable D call. V was shortened by 4 bases and J by 2 bases, with 7 bases between the two germline ends. The length of the CDR3 is 13 residues. Germline V lookup: CDR1 KGHDR, CDR2 SFDVKD. CDR3 sequence reads: CATSDSAQETQYF. The CDR3 nucleotides read TGTGCCACCAGTGACAGTGCACAAGAGACCCAGTACTTC.

The genes are TRBV6-2 or TRBV6-3 and TRBJ1-3; D gene unclear. This CDR3 is 17 amino acids long. CDR1 and CDR2 (germline): MNHEY, SVGEGT. With 2 bases removed from V and 2 bases from J, the gap between germline ends came to 16 bases. The DNA of the CDR3 is TGTGCCAGCAGTTACGGCGGGGTGGTTGGTGCTGGAAACACCATATATTTT. Amino acid sequence: CASSYGGVVGAGNTIYF.

V usage is TRBV15 and J usage is TRBJ1-2; tentatively, D is TRBD1 (5 bases). V was pared by 1 base and J by 3 bases, with 9 bases between. The CDR3 runs to 14 residues. Germline CDR1 is LNHNV and CDR2 is YYDKDF (reference sequence). The CDR3 DNA reads TGTGCCACCAGCAGAGGGCGGGGCGACTATGGCTACACCTTC. Translated, it gives CATSRGRGDYGYTF.

V is TRBV5-6 and J is TRBJ2-7; D is unresolved. CDR1 SGHDT and CDR2 YYEEEE come from the germline V gene. Trimming pared 4 bases from V and 4 bases from J, leaving 24 bases between. This CDR3 spans 17 amino acids. Here the CDR3 reads CASSPRATVLGSYEQYF. The DNA for the CDR3 is TGTGCCAGCAGCCCCCGAGCGACCGTATTGGGTAGTTACGAGCAGTACTTC.